The sequence of this T cell receptor beta chain was determined in a study of read filtering for tumor transcriptome and immune sequencing. For the study at large: Mean patient age was approximately 66 years, range roughly 45 to 80; around 17 male, around 15 female.

CDR3 size: 18 residues. Per germline, CDR1 SGHTA and CDR2 FQGNSA. Trimming removed 3 bases from V and 0 bases from J, with 18 bases in between. This clonotype was counted ten times or more. Sampling of bone marrow took place during active disease in every patient. Molecular barcoded adaptors covering alpha/delta and beta/gamma chains were used on approximately 400 ng RNA. TCRdb re-called the reads through MiXCR, storing one row per CDR3 protein. This sample has 37,000 or so distinct CDR3 sequences, with approximately 13% found just once. This sequence was found in a donor over 35 with multiple myeloma. The V and J genes are TRBV7-2 and TRBJ1-5; weak D call: TRBD1 (6 bases). The sequenced material came from a population of CD138-negative cells sorted from bone marrow. Here the CDR3 reads CASSFGRGAVYSNQPQHF. For the CDR3, the DNA is TGTGCCAGCAGCTTCGGCCGGGGGGCAGTTTATAGCAATCAGCCCCAGCATTTT.